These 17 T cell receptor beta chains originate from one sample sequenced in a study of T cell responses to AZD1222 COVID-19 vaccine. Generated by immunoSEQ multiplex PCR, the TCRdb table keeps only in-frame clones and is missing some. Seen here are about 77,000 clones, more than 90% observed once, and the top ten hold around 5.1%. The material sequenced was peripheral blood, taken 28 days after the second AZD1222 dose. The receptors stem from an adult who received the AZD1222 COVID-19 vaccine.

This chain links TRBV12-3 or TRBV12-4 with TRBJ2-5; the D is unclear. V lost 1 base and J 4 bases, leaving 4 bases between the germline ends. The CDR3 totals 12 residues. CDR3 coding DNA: TGTGCCAGCAGTTTAGTTGGAGAGACCCAGTACTTC. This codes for CASSLVGETQYF.

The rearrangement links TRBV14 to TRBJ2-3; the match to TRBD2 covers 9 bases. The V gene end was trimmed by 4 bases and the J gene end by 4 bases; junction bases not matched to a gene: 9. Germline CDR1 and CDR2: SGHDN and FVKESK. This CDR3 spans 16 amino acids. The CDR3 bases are TGTGCCAGCAGCCCACTAGGCGGGAGGGCCCCAGATACGCAGTATTTT. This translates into CASSPLGGRAPDTQYF. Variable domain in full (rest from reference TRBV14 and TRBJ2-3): EAGVTQFPSHSVIEKGQTVTLRCDPISGHDNLYWYRRVMGKEIKFLLHFVKESKQDESGMPNNRFLAERTGGTYSTLKVQPAELEDSGVYFCASSPLGGRAPDTQYFGPGTRLTVL.

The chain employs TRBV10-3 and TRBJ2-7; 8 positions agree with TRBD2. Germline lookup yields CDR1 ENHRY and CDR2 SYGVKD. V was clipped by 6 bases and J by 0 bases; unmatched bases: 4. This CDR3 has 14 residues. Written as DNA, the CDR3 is TGTGCCATCAGGCTCGGGGGGGGCTCCTACGAGCAGTACTTC. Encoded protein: CAIRLGGGSYEQYF.

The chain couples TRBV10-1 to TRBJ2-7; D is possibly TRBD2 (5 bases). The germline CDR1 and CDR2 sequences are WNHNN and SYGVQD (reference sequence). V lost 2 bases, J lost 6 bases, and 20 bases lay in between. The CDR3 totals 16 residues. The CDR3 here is CASSEQEAAMGSEQYF. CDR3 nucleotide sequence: TGCGCCAGCAGTGAGCAGGAAGCGGCTATGGGGAGCGAGCAGTACTTC.

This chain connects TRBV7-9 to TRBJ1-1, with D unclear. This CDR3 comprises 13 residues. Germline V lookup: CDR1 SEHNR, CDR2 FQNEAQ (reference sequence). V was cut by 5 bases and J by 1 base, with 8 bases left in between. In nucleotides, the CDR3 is TGTGCCAGCAGCACCGACGGGAACACTGAAGCTTTCTTT. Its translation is CASSTDGNTEAFF.

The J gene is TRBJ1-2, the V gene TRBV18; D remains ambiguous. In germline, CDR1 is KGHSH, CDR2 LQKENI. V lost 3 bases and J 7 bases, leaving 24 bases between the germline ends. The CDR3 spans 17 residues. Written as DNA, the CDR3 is TGTGCCAGCTCACCGCAAGAGCTAGGGCTGGGGATTAGTGGCTACACCTTC. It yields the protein CASSPQELGLGISGYTF.

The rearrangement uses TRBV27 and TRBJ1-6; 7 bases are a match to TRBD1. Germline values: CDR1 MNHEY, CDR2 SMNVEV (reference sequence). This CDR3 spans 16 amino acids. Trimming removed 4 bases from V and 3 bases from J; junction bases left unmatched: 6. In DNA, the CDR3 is TGTGCCAGCAGTTCACCGGGACAGAGCTATAATTCACCCCTCCACTTT. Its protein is CASSSPGQSYNSPLHF.

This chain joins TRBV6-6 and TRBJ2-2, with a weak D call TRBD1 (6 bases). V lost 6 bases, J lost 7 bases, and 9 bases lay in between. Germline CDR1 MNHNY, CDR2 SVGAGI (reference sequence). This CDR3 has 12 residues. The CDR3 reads CASRGQGGELFF. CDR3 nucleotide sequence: TGTGCCAGCAGGGGACAAGGCGGGGAGCTGTTTTTT.

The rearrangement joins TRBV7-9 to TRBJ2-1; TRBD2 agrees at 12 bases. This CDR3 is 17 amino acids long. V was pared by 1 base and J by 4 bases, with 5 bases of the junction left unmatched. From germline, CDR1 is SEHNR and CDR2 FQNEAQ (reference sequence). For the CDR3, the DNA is TGTGCCAGCAGCTTAGTGGCTAGCGGGAGGGGGTACAATGAGCAGTTCTTC. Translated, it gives CASSLVASGRGYNEQFF.

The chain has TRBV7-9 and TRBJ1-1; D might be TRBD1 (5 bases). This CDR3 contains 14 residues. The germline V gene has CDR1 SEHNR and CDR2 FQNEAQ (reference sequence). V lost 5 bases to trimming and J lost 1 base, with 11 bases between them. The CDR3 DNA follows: TGTGCCAGCAGCCCCCCCACAGGGAACACTGAAGCTTTCTTT. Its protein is CASSPPTGNTEAFF.

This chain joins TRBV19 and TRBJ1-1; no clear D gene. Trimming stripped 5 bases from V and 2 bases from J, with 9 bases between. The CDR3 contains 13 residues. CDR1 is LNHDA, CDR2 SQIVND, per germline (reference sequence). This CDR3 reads CASSVLGNTEAFF. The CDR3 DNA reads TGTGCCAGTAGTGTACTGGGTAACACTGAAGCTTTCTTT.

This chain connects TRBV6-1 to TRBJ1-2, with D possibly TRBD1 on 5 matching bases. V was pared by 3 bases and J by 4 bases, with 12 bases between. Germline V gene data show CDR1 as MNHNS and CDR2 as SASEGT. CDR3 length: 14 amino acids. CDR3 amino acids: CASSESGDGYGYTF. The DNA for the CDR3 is TGTGCCAGCAGTGAGTCTGGGGACGGCTATGGCTACACCTTC.

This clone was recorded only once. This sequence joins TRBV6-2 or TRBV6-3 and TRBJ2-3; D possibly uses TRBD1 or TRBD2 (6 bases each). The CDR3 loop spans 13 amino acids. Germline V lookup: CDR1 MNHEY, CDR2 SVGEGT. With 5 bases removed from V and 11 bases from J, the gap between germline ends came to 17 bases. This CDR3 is CASSKEGGLKQYF. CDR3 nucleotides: TGTGCCAGCAGTAAAGAGGGGGGCCTTAAGCAGTATTTT.

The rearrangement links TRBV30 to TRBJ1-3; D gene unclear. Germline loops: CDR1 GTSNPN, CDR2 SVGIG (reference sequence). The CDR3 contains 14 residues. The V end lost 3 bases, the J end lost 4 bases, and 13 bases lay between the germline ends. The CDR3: CAWRKVRHGNTIYF. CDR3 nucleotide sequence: TGTGCCTGGAGGAAGGTCCGTCACGGAAACACCATATATTTT.

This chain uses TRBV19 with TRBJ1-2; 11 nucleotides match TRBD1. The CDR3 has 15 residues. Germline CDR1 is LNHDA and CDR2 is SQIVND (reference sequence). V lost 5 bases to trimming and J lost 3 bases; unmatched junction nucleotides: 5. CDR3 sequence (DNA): TGTGCCAGTAGTCTGCGGACAGGGGGCGACTATGGCTACACCTTC. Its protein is CASSLRTGGDYGYTF.

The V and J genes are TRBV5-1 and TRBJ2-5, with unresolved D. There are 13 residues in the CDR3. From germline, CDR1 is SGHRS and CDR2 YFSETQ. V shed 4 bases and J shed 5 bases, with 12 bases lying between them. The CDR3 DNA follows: TGCGCCAGCAGCCCGGCCCCGCGGGAGACCCAGTACTTC. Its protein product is CASSPAPRETQYF.

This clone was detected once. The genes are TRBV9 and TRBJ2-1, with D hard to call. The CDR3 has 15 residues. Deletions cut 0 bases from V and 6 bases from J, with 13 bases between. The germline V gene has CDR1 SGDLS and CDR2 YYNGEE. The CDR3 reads CASSVGVELGNEQFF. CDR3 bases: TGTGCCAGCAGCGTAGGTGTGGAGTTGGGCAATGAGCAGTTCTTC.